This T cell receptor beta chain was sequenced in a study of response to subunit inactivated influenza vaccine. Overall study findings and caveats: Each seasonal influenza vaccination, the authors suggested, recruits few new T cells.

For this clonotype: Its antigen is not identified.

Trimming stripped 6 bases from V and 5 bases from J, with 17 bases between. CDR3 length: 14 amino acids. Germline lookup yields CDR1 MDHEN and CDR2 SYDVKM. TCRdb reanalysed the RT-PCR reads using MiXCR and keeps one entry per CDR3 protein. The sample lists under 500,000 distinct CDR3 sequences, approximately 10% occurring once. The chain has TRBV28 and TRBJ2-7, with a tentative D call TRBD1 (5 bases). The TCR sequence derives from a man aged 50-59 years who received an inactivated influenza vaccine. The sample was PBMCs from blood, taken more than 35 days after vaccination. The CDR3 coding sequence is TGTGCCAGCAGCCGAATCCCTTACAGGAACGAGCAGTACTTC. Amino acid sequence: CASSRIPYRNEQYF.